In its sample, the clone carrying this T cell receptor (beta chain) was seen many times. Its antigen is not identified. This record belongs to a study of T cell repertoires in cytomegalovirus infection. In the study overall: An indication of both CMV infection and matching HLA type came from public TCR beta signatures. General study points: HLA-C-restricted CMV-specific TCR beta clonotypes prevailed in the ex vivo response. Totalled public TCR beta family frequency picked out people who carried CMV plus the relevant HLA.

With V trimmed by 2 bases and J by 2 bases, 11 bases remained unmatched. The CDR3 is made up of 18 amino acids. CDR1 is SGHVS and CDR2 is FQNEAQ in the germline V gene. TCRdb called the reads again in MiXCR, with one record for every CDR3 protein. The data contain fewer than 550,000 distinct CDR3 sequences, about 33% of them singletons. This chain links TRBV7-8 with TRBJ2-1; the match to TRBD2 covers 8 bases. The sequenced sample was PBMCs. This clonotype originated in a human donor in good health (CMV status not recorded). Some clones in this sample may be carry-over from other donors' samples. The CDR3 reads CASSLQRSGGYTYNEQFF. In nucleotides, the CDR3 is TGTGCCAGCAGCTTACAGCGCTCGGGGGGGTATACCTACAATGAGCAGTTCTTC.